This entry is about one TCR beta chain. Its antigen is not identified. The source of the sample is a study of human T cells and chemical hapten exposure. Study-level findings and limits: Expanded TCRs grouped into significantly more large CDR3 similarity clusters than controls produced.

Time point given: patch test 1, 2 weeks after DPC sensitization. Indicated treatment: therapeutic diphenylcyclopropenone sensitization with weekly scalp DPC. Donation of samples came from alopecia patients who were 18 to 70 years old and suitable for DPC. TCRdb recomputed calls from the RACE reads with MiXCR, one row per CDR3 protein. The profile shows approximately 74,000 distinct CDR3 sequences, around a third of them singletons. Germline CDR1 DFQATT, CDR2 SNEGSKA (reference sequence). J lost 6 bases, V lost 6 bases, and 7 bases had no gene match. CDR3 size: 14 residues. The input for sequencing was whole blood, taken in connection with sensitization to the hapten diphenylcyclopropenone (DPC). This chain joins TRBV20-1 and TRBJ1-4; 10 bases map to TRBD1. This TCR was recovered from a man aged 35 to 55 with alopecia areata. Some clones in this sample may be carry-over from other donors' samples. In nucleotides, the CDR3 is TGCAGTGCAGCCCCCGGGACAGGGGATGAAAAACTGTTTTTT. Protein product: CSAAPGTGDEKLFF.